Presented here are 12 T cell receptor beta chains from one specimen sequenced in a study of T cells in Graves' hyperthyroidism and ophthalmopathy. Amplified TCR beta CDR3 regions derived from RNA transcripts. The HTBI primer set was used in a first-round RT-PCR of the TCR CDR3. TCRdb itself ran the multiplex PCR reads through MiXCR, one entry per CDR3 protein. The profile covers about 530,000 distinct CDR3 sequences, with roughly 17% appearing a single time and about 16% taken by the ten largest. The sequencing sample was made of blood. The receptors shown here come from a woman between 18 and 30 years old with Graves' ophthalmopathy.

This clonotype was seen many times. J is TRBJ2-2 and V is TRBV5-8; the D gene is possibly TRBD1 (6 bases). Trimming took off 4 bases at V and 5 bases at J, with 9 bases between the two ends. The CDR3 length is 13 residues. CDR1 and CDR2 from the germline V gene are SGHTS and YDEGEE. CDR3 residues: CASSRQETGELFF. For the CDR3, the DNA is TGTGCCAGCAGCCGACAGGAAACCGGGGAGCTGTTTTTT. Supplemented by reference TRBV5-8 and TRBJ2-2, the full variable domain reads EAGVTQSPTHLIKTRGQQATLRCSPISGHTSVYWYQQALGLGLQFLLWYDEGEERNRGNFPPRFSGRQFPNYSSELNVNALELEDSALYLCASSRQETGELFFGEGSRLTVL.

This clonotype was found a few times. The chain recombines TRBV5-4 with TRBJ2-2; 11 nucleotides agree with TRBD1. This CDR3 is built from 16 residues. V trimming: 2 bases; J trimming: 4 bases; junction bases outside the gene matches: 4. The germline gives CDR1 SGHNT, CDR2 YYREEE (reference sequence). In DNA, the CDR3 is TGTGCCAGCAGCTTTTACGGGACAGGGGGCACCGGGGAGCTGTTTTTT. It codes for CASSFYGTGGTGELFF.

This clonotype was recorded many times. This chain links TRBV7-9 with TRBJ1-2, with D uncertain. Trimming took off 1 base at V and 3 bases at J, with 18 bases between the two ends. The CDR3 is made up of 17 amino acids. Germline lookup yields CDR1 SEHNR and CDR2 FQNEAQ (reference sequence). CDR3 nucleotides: TGTGCCAGCAGCTTAGGGCTCTCCGGGAGGTCCGACTATGGCTACACCTTC. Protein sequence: CASSLGLSGRSDYGYTF.

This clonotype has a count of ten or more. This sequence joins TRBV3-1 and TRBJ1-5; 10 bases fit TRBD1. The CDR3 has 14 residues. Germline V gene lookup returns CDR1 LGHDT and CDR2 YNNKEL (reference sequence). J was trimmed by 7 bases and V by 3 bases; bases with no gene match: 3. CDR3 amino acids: CASSQATGGQPQHF. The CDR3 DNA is TGTGCCAGCAGCCAGGCGACAGGGGGCCAGCCCCAGCATTTT.

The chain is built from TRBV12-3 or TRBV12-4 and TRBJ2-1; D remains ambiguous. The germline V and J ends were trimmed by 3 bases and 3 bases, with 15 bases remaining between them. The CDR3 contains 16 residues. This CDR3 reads CASSLGSGSIYNEQFF. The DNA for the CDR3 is TGTGCCAGCAGTTTGGGCTCCGGTTCCATCTACAATGAGCAGTTCTTC.

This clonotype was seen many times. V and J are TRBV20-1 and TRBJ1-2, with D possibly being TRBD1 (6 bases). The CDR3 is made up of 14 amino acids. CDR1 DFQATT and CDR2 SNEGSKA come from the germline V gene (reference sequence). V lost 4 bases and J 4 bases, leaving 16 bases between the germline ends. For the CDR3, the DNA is TGCAGTGCTAACCGACAGGCCATTTTCTATGGCTACACCTTC. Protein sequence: CSANRQAIFYGYTF.

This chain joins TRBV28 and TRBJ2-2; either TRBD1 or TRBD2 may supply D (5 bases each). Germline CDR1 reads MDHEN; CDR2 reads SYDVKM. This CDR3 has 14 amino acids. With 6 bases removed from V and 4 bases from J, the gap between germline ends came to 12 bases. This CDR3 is CASRGAGSTGELFF. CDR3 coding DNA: TGTGCCAGCAGAGGAGCAGGGAGCACCGGGGAGCTGTTTTTT.

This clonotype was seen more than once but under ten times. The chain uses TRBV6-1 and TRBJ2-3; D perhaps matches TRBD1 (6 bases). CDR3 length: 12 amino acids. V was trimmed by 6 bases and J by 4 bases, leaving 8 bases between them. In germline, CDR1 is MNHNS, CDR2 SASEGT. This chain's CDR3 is CASRPGADTQYF. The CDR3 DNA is TGTGCCAGCAGACCAGGGGCAGATACGCAGTATTTT.

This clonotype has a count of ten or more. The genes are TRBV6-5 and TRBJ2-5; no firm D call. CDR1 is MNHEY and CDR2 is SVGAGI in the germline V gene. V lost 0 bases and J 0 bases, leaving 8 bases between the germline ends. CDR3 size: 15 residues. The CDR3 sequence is CASSYSGGNQETQYF. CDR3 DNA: TGTGCCAGCAGTTACTCTGGCGGAAACCAAGAGACCCAGTACTTC.

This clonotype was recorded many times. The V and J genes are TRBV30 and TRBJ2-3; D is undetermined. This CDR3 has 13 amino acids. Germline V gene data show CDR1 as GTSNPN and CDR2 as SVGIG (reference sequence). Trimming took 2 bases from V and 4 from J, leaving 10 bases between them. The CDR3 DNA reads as TGTGCCTGGAGTCACACGGCCGCAGATACGCAGTATTTT. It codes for CAWSHTAADTQYF.

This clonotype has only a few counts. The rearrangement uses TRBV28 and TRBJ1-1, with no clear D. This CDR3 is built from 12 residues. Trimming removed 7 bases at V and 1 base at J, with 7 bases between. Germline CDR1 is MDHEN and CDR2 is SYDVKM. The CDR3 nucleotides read TGTGCCAGCAATCCGAGGAACACTGAAGCTTTCTTT. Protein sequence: CASNPRNTEAFF.

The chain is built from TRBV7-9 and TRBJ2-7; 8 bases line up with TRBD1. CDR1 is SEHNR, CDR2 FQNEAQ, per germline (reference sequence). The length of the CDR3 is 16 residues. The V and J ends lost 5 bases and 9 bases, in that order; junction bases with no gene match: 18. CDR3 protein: CASSPQTGANFGRQYF. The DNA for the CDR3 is TGTGCCAGCAGCCCCCAGACAGGGGCGAACTTCGGGAGGCAGTACTTC.